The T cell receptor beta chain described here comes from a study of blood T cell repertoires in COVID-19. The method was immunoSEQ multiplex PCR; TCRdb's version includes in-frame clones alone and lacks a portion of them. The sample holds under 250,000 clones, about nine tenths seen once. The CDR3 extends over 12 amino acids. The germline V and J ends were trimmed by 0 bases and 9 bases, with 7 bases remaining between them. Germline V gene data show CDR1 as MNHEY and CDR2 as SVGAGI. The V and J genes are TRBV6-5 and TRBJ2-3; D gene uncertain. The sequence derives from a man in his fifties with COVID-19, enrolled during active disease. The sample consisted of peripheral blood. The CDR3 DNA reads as TGTGCCAGCAGTTACTCGTTTCTCACGCAGTATTTT. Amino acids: CASSYSFLTQYF.